The 29 T cell receptor beta chains presented below share a single source sample, sequenced in a study of blood T cell repertoires in COVID-19. Generated by immunoSEQ multiplex PCR, the TCRdb table keeps only in-frame clones and is missing some. The table has 120,000 or so clones, about 85% seen once. Sequenced material: peripheral blood. All receptors come from a man in his sixties with acute or convalescent COVID-19.

This rearrangement joins TRBV15 to TRBJ2-6, with 11 bases matching TRBD2. After removal of 1 base from V and 2 bases from J, the junction contained 1 base not matched to a gene. The germline CDR1 and CDR2 sequences are LNHNV and YYDKDF (reference sequence). The CDR3 spans 17 residues. Here the CDR3 DNA reads TGTGCCACCAGCAGAGTAGCGGGAGGGCCTGGGGCCAACGTCCTGACTTTC. Its translation: CATSRVAGGPGANVLTF.

This rearrangement joins TRBV14 to TRBJ2-5, with D unresolved. Trimming removed 3 bases at V and 5 bases at J, with 10 bases between. The CDR3 sequence is 13 residues long. The V gene's germline CDR1 is SGHDN and CDR2 FVKESK. CDR3 sequence reads: CASSQGSLETQYF. In nucleotides, the CDR3 is TGTGCCAGCAGCCAGGGCTCGCTGGAGACCCAGTACTTC.

This chain connects TRBV14 to TRBJ2-5, with 7 bases matching TRBD1. Looked up from germline, CDR1 is SGHDN and CDR2 is FVKESK. V lost 5 bases and J lost 3; bases outside the gene matches: 3. CDR3 length equals 13 residues. The chain's CDR3 is CASSDDREETQYF. The CDR3 DNA sequence: TGTGCCAGCAGCGACGACAGGGAAGAGACCCAGTACTTC. Filled out from reference TRBV14 and TRBJ2-5, the complete variable domain reads EAGVTQFPSHSVIEKGQTVTLRCDPISGHDNLYWYRRVMGKEIKFLLHFVKESKQDESGMPNNRFLAERTGGTYSTLKVQPAELEDSGVYFCASSDDREETQYFGPGTRLLVL.

The V call is TRBV19, the J call TRBJ1-1; D is perhaps TRBD1 (6 bases). Between the trimmed V and J ends, which lost 4 bases and 3 bases, there was a span of 12 bases. The germline V gene encodes CDR1 LNHDA and CDR2 SQIVND (reference sequence). The CDR3 runs 14 residues. The CDR3 reads CASSNRVRDTEAFF. The CDR3 nucleotides read TGTGCCAGTAGTAACAGGGTACGGGACACTGAAGCTTTCTTT.

CDR3 protein: CASSLSGGMNTEAFF. The CDR3 nucleotides are TGTGCCAGCAGCTTAAGCGGGGGCATGAACACTGAAGCTTTCTTT. The V gene is TRBV7-3, the J gene TRBJ1-1, with a possible D match to TRBD1 (6 bases). The CDR3 consists of 15 residues. V was cut by 1 base and J by 0 bases, with 9 bases left in between. The germline V gene encodes CDR1 SGHTA and CDR2 FQGTGA.

J is TRBJ1-4 and V is TRBV5-1; D perhaps matches TRBD1 (5 bases). Trimming shortened V by 4 bases and J by 7 bases, and 14 bases separated the two germline ends. Germline V lookup: CDR1 SGHRS, CDR2 YFSETQ. The CDR3 contains 14 residues. This chain's CDR3 is CASSPGGTIEKLFF. Written as DNA, the CDR3 is TGCGCCAGCAGCCCGGGGGGAACAATTGAAAAACTGTTTTTT.

The rearrangement joins TRBV2 to TRBJ1-2; D is ambiguous. V lost 7 bases, J lost 3 bases, and 12 bases lay in between. The CDR3 runs 13 residues. Germline CDR1 and CDR2: SNHLY and FYNNEI. Written as DNA, the CDR3 is TGTGCCAGCACCCTGTCCGTCTACTATGGCTACACCTTC. Amino acid sequence: CASTLSVYYGYTF.

This clone occurred many times. This sequence joins TRBV2 and TRBJ2-3, with D perhaps matching TRBD2 (6 bases). CDR1 and CDR2 (germline): SNHLY, FYNNEI. The CDR3 runs to 14 residues. Trimming removed 7 bases from V and 4 bases from J, with 15 bases in between. The CDR3 region has the DNA TGTGCCAGCATAGGGGCTAGCGATCCAGATACGCAGTATTTT. This translates into CASIGASDPDTQYF.

This chain uses TRBV6-1 with TRBJ1-2; D gene unclear. Germline CDR1 is MNHNS and CDR2 is SASEGT. Deletions cut 2 bases from V and 8 bases from J, with 9 bases between. This CDR3 is 12 amino acids long. The CDR3 sequence: CASSEYGRGYTF. DNA of the CDR3: TGTGCCAGCAGTGAATATGGCAGGGGCTACACCTTC.

V gene TRBV5-5 combines with J gene TRBJ2-5, with TRBD2 matching 9 bases. CDR1 and CDR2 (germline): SGHKS, YYEKEE (reference sequence). The CDR3 runs to 14 residues. Trimming removed 6 bases from V and 5 bases from J; junction bases left unmatched: 8. The CDR3 DNA reads TGTGCCAGCATAAAGGAAGCGGGAGGCGAGACCCAGTACTTC. It encodes CASIKEAGGETQYF.

This clone showed up just a few times. The chain joins TRBV19 to TRBJ1-2; D uncertain. This CDR3 has 14 residues. V was pared by 11 bases and J by 4 bases, with 20 bases between. Germline CDR1 is LNHDA and CDR2 is SQIVND (reference sequence). The CDR3 coding sequence is TGTGCCTCCCAATTGGGCTCAAACACCTATGGCTACACCTTC. Protein product: CASQLGSNTYGYTF.

V gene TRBV28 combines with J gene TRBJ2-7; TRBD2 aligns across 7 bases. The CDR3 loop spans 14 amino acids. Looked up from germline, CDR1 is MDHEN and CDR2 is SYDVKM. Losses at the gene ends were 7 bases for V and 0 bases for J; bases not matched to a gene: 6. CDR3 DNA sequence: TGTGCCAGCAATGGGGGAGGGAGCTCCTACGAGCAGTACTTC. It specifies CASNGGGSSYEQYF.

This chain joins TRBV6-6 and TRBJ1-6; TRBD1 might be the D (5 bases). CDR3 length: 15 residues. Trimming left V 3 bases short and J 9 bases short, with 15 bases between. Germline V gives CDR1 MNHNY, CDR2 SVGAGI (reference sequence). The CDR3 is CASSYRGEGSSPLHF. In nucleotides, the CDR3 is TGTGCCAGCAGTTATAGAGGGGAGGGCAGTTCACCCCTCCACTTT.

This chain connects TRBV15 to TRBJ1-3; 8 bases map to TRBD1. Germline loops: CDR1 LNHNV, CDR2 YYDKDF (reference sequence). J was trimmed by 4 bases and V by 1 base; bases with no gene match: 9. This CDR3 is built from 17 residues. The CDR3 spells CATSRVRQGAPGNTIYF. CDR3 bases: TGTGCCACCAGCAGAGTGCGGCAGGGGGCGCCCGGAAACACCATATATTTT.

This chain links TRBV19 with TRBJ2-1, with 12 positions matching TRBD2. The V and J ends lost 4 bases and 3 bases, in that order; junction bases with no gene match: 1. Germline V CDR1 and CDR2: LNHDA, SQIVND (reference sequence). The CDR3 is made up of 15 amino acids. The CDR3, as DNA: TGTGCCAGTAGTACGGGACTAGCGGGCTACAATGAGCAGTTCTTC. It encodes CASSTGLAGYNEQFF.

This clone was found a few times. The chain carries TRBV27 and TRBJ2-7; 8 nucleotides align to TRBD2. Germline CDR1 MNHEY, CDR2 SMNVEV (reference sequence). V lost 5 bases and J lost 3; bases outside the gene matches: 3. This CDR3 has 13 residues. CDR3 in amino acids: CASSPGGVYEQYF. The CDR3 coding sequence is TGTGCCAGCAGTCCGGGGGGGGTCTACGAGCAGTACTTC.

The chain employs TRBV29-1 and TRBJ1-2; a possible D gene is TRBD1 (5 bases). V was shortened by 4 bases and J by 2 bases, with 8 bases between the two germline ends. The CDR3 runs 12 residues. Germline-derived CDR1 and CDR2 are SQVTM and ANQGSEA. CDR3 DNA: TGCAGCGTTGGGGGGGACAACTATGGCTACACCTTC. Translation gives CSVGGDNYGYTF.

The rearrangement links TRBV5-1 to TRBJ2-1, with 10 bases lining up with TRBD1. This CDR3 is 16 amino acids long. The ends lost 6 bases at V and 0 bases at J; junction bases unmatched: 6. Germline CDR1 reads SGHRS; CDR2 reads YFSETQ. DNA for the CDR3: TGCGCCAGCACCCCGTGGACAGGGGGCTCCTACAATGAGCAGTTCTTC. It yields the protein CASTPWTGGSYNEQFF.

The V call is TRBV2, the J call TRBJ1-4; TRBD1 agrees at 8 bases. The trim removed 10 bases at V and 4 bases at J, leaving 5 bases unmatched. The CDR3 consists of 13 residues. Germline loops: CDR1 SNHLY, CDR2 FYNNEI. CDR3 sequence reads: CATAGTGNEKLFF. CDR3 DNA sequence: TGTGCCACTGCCGGGACAGGTAATGAAAAACTGTTTTTT.

This clone was detected only once. The V call is TRBV27, the J call TRBJ2-7, with a possible D match to TRBD2 (6 bases). The CDR3 consists of 14 residues. Germline lookup yields CDR1 MNHEY and CDR2 SMNVEV (reference sequence). V dropped 5 bases and J dropped 4 bases, with 15 bases sitting between them. The CDR3, as DNA: TGTGCCAGCAGTCGGCCGGGAGCCCTATACGAGCAGTACTTC. Amino acid sequence: CASSRPGALYEQYF.

The rearrangement joins TRBV5-1 to TRBJ2-1; D not certain. Germline-derived CDR1 and CDR2 are SGHRS and YFSETQ. The CDR3 has 15 amino acids. Between the trimmed V and J ends, which lost 1 base and 0 bases, there was a span of 8 bases. The CDR3 DNA is TGCGCCAGCAGCTTGACTTCAATCTCCTACAATGAGCAGTTCTTC. Its translation: CASSLTSISYNEQFF.

V is TRBV5-6 and J is TRBJ2-1; 7 nucleotides align to TRBD2. The CDR3 has 17 residues. CDR1 and CDR2 from the germline V gene are SGHDT and YYEEEE. Unmatched junction bases numbered 12, after V lost 5 bases and J lost 1 base. The CDR3 region is CASSSYQWEGSYNEQFF. In DNA form, the CDR3 reads TGTGCCAGCAGTAGTTATCAGTGGGAGGGTTCCTACAATGAGCAGTTCTTC.

This clone was recorded once. The chain carries TRBV27 and TRBJ2-1, with a weak D call TRBD2 (5 bases). This CDR3 has 16 amino acids. CDR1 and CDR2 from the germline V gene are MNHEY and SMNVEV (reference sequence). The V end was cut by 3 bases, the J end by 6 bases, with 18 bases between. The CDR3 loop is CASSFLSGALPNEQFF. The CDR3 coding sequence is TGTGCCAGCAGTTTTCTCAGCGGCGCGCTTCCCAATGAGCAGTTCTTC.

CDR3 DNA sequence: TGTGCCAGCAGTGAAAGGGGGGGCGGCCGTCTTGATACGCAGTATTTT. It encodes CASSERGGGRLDTQYF. This chain uses TRBV2 with TRBJ2-3, with D maybe TRBD2 (7 bases). Trimming took off 2 bases at V and 6 bases at J, with 18 bases between the two ends. Germline values: CDR1 SNHLY, CDR2 FYNNEI. The CDR3 is made up of 16 amino acids.

This chain connects TRBV30 to TRBJ2-1, with 9 bases identical to TRBD1. CDR1 and CDR2 from the germline V gene are GTSNPN and SVGIG (reference sequence). The length of the CDR3 is 12 residues. Losses at the gene ends were 2 bases for V and 16 bases for J; bases not matched to a gene: 9. The CDR3 sequence is CAWSRGTGFYFF. The CDR3 coding sequence is TGTGCCTGGAGTCGTGGGACAGGGTTTTATTTCTTC.

V gene TRBV11-2 combines with J gene TRBJ2-3; 13 bases fit TRBD2. The CDR3 has 19 residues. The trim removed 5 bases at V and 6 bases at J, leaving 17 bases unmatched. The germline CDR1 and CDR2 sequences are SGHAT and FQNNGV. CDR3 nucleotides: TGTGCCAGCAGCCCTACATCACTACTAGCGGGAGGGCCGGGGGATACGCAGTATTTT. It encodes CASSPTSLLAGGPGDTQYF.

The chain uses TRBV28 and TRBJ1-1, with D hard to call. Trimming removed 2 bases at V and 4 bases at J, with 5 bases between. The V gene's germline CDR1 is MDHEN and CDR2 SYDVKM. The CDR3 totals 12 residues. The CDR3 is CASSLEGTEAFF. For the CDR3, the DNA is TGTGCCAGCAGTTTAGAGGGCACTGAAGCTTTCTTT.

The V gene is TRBV21-1, the J gene TRBJ1-1; the table's D call TRBD1 went unverified against the DNA. TRBV21-1 is a known pseudogene. CDR3 length: 16 amino acids. The CDR3 DNA follows: TGTGCCAGCAGCAAAAAGGGGTGTAGGGGGCACACTGAAGCTTTCTTT. Its protein product is CASSKKGCRGHTEAFF.

The V call is TRBV6-5, the J call TRBJ1-5; TRBD1 is a possible D gene (6 bases). The CDR3 totals 15 residues. V lost 5 bases to trimming and J lost 6 bases, with 17 bases between them. The germline V gene has CDR1 MNHEY and CDR2 SVGAGI. In DNA, the CDR3 is TGTGCCAGCAGTACTAAACAGGGAACCGGTCAGCCCCAGCATTTT. Translating it yields CASSTKQGTGQPQHF.